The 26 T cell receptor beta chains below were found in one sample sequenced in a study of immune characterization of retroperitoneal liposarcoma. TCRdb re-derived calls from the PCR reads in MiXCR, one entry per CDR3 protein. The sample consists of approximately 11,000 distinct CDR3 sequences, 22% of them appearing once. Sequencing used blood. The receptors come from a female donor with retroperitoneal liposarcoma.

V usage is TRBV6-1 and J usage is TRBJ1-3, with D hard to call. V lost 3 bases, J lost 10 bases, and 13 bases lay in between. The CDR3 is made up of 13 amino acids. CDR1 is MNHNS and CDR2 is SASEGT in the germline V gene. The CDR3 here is CASSDSPSATIYF. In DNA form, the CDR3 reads TGTGCCAGCAGTGATAGCCCTTCGGCAACCATATATTTT.

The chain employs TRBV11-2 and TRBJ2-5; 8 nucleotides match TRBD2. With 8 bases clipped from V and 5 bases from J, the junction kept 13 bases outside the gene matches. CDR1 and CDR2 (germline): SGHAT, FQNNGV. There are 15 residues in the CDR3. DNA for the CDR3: TGTGCCAGCGGCCTAGCGGGCGTCTCGGGTGAGACCCAGTACTTC. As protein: CASGLAGVSGETQYF.

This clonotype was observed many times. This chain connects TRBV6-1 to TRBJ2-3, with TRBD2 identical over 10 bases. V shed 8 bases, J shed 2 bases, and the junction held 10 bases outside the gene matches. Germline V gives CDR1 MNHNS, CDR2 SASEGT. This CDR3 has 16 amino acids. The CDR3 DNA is TGTGCCAGCGGACTGAGCGGGAGGGCTTCCACAGATACGCAGTATTTT. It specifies CASGLSGRASTDTQYF.

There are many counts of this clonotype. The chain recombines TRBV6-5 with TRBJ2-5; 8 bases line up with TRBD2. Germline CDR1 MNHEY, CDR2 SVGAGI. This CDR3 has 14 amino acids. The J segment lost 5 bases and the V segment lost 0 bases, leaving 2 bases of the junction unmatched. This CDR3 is CASSYSRGEETQYF. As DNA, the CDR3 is TGTGCCAGCAGTTACTCGCGGGGGGAGGAGACCCAGTACTTC.

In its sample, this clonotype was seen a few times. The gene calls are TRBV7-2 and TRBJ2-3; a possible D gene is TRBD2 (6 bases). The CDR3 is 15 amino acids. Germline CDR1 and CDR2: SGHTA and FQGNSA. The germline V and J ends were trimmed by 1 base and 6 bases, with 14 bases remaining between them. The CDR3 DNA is TGTGCCAGCAGCTTAGTTGCAGGGAGGTTCGATACGCAGTATTTT. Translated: CASSLVAGRFDTQYF.

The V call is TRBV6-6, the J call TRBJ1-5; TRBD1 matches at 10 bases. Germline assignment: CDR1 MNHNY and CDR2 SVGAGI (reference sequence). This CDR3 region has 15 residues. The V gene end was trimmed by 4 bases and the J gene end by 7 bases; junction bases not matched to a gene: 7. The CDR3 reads CASSSGQGGWQPQHF. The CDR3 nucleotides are TGTGCCAGCAGTTCTGGACAGGGGGGGTGGCAGCCCCAGCATTTT.

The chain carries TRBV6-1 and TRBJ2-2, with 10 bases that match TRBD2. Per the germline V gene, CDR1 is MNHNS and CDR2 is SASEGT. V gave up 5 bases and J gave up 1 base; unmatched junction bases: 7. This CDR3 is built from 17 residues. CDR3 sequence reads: CASSPKRTSGNTGELFF. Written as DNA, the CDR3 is TGTGCCAGCAGTCCAAAACGGACTAGCGGGAACACCGGGGAGCTGTTTTTT.

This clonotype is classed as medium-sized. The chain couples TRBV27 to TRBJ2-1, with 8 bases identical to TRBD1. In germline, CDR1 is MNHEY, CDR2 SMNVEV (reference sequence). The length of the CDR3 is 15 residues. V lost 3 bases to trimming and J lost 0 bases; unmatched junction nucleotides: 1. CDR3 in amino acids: CASSLDRDSYNEQFF. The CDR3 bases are TGTGCCAGCAGTTTGGACAGGGACTCCTACAATGAGCAGTTCTTC.

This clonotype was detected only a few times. DNA of the CDR3: TGTGCCAGCAGTTTATACGGAGATACGCAGTATTTT. Residues: CASSLYGDTQYF. J is TRBJ2-3 and V is TRBV27; no clear D. The V gene lost 1 base and the J gene lost 5 bases, with 4 bases spanning the gap. In germline, CDR1 is MNHEY, CDR2 SMNVEV (reference sequence). This CDR3 has 12 amino acids.

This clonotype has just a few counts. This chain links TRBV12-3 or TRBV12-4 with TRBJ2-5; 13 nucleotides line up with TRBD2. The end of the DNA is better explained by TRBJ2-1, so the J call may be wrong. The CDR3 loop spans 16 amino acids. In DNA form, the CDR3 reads TGTGCCAGCAGTCCCACGACTAGCGGGAGGTTATACGAGCAGTTCTTC. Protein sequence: CASSPTTSGRLYEQFF.

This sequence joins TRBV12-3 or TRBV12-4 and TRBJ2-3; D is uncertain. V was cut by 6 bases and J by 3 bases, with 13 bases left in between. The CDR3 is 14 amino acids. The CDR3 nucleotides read TGTGCCAGCAGGGAGACACACGGGACAGATACGCAGTATTTT. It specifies CASRETHGTDTQYF.

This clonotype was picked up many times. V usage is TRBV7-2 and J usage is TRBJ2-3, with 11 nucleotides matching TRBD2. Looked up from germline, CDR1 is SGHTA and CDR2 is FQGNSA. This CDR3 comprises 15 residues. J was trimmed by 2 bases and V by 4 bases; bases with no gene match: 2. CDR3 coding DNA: TGTGCCAGCAGCTCTAGCGGGAGGTACACAGATACGCAGTATTTT. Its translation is CASSSSGRYTDTQYF.

The CDR3 DNA sequence: TGTGCCAGCAGTTTAAGGGGGTCCTACGAGCAGTACTTC. Translated: CASSLRGSYEQYF. This rearrangement joins TRBV12-3 or TRBV12-4 to TRBJ2-1; D perhaps matches TRBD1 (6 bases). The J call could be wrong; TRBJ2-7 is a better fit for the DNA end. The CDR3 spans 13 residues.

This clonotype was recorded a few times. CDR3 DNA: TGCGCCAGCAGACTTCTGGGGGAGCCCTACAATGAGCAGTTCTTC. Translation: CASRLLGEPYNEQFF. The chain combines TRBV5-1 with TRBJ2-1; D assignment may be TRBD1 or TRBD2 (5 bases each). The CDR3 is 15 residues long. Looked up from germline, CDR1 is SGHRS and CDR2 is YFSETQ. The V end was cut by 5 bases, the J end by 2 bases, with 14 bases between.

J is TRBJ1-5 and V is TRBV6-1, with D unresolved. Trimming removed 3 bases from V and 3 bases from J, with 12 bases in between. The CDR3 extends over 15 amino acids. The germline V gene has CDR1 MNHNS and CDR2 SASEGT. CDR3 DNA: TGTGCCAGCAGTGACACGGCCTTAAACAATCAGCCCCAGCATTTT. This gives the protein CASSDTALNNQPQHF.

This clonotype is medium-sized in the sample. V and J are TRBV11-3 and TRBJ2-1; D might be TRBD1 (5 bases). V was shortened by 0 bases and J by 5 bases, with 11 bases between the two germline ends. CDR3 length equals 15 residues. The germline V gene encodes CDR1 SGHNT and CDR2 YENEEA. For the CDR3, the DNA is TGTGCCAGCAGCTTAGATATCGACAGAAACAATGAGCAGTTCTTC. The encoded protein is CASSLDIDRNNEQFF.

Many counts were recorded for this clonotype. In DNA form, the CDR3 reads TGTGCCAGCAGGAGTAGGACGAACACCGGGGAGCTGTTTTTT. It is translated as CASRSRTNTGELFF. The genes are TRBV12-3 or TRBV12-4 and TRBJ2-2, with D unresolved. This CDR3 has 14 amino acids. V was shortened by 6 bases and J by 0 bases, with 8 bases between the two germline ends.

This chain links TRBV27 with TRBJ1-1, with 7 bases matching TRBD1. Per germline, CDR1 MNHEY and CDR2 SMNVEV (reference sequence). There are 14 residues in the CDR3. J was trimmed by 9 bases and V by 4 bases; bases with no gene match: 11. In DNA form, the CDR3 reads TGTGCCAGCAGTTCAGGTACGGACAGGCGTAAAGCTTTCTTT. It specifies CASSSGTDRRKAFF.

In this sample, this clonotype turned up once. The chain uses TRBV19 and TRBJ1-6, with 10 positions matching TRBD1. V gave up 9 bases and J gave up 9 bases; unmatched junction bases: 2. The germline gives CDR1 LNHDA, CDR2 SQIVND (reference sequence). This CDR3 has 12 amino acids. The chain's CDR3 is CASGQGGSPLHF. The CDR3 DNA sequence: TGTGCCAGCGGACAGGGGGGTTCACCCCTCCACTTT.

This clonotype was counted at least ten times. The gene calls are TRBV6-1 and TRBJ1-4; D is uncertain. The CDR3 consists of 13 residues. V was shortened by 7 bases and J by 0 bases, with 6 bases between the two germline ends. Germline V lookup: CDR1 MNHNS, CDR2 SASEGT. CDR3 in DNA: TGTGCCAGCACCCGAGCAACTAATGAAAAACTGTTTTTT. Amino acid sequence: CASTRATNEKLFF.

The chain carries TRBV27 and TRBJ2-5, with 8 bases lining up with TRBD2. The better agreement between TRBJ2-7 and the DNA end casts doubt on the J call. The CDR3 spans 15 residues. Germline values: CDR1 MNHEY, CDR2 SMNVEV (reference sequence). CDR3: CASSLKLAVSYEQYF. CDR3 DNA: TGTGCCAGCAGTTTAAAACTAGCGGTCTCCTACGAGCAGTACTTC.

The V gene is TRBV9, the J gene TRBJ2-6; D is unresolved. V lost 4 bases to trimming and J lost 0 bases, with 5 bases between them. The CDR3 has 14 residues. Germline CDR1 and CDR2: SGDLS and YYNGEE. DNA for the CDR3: TGTGCCAGCAGCTTAAACTCTGGGGCCAACGTCCTGACTTTC. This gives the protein CASSLNSGANVLTF.

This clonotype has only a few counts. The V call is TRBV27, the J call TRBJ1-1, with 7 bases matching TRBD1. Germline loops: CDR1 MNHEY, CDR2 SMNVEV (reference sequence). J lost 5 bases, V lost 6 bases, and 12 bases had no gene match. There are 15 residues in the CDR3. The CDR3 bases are TGTGCCAGCAGACTTCACGACAGGGTAGGAACTGAAGCTTTCTTT. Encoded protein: CASRLHDRVGTEAFF.

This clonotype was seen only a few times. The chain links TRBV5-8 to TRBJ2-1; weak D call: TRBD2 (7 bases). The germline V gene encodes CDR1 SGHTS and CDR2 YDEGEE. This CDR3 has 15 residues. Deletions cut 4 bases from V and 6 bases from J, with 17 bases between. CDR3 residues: CASSTTVGGGNEQFF. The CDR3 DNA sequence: TGTGCCAGCAGCACCACAGTGGGAGGGGGCAATGAGCAGTTCTTC.

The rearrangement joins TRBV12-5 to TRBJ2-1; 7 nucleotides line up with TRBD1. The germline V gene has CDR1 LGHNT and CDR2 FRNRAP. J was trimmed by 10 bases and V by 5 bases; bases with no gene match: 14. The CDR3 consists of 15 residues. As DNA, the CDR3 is TGTGCTAGTGGTGAGGGACAGCTTATTTCCTACGAGCAGTTCTTC. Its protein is CASGEGQLISYEQFF.

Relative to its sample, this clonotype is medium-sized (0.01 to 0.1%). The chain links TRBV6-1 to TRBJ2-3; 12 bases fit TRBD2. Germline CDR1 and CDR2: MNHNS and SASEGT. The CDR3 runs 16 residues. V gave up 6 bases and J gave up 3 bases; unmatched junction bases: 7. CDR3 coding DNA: TGTGCCAGCAGGGAGACTAGCGGGAGATCGACAGATACGCAGTATTTT. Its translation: CASRETSGRSTDTQYF.